Below are 26 T cell receptor beta chains sequenced from a single sample in a study of T cell responses to AZD1222 COVID-19 vaccine. TCRdb's copy holds only in-frame clones and misses some; the assay was immunoSEQ multiplex PCR. The data contain approximately 110,000 clones, approximately 91% of them singletons. The source material was peripheral blood, sampled on day 0 of AZD1222 vaccination. The receptors originated from an adult in good health.

The chain uses TRBV2 and TRBJ1-2; D call uncertain. V shed 7 bases and J shed 7 bases, with 16 bases lying between them. Germline V gene data show CDR1 as SNHLY and CDR2 as FYNNEI. This CDR3 region has 13 residues. The CDR3 nucleotides are TGTGCCAGCACCCCGGGCCCGCGGCTTGGCTACACCTTC. Its translation: CASTPGPRLGYTF.

The rearrangement links TRBV30 to TRBJ2-3; D is undetermined. This CDR3 spans 14 amino acids. Trimming removed 0 bases from V and 2 bases from J, with 9 bases in between. The germline V gene encodes CDR1 GTSNPN and CDR2 SVGIG (reference sequence). Here the CDR3 reads CAWSVAVVTDTQYF. The CDR3 DNA is TGTGCCTGGAGTGTGGCCGTAGTCACAGATACGCAGTATTTT.

The gene calls are TRBV19 and TRBJ1-1; TRBD1 is a possible D gene (6 bases). With 5 bases removed from V and 8 bases from J, the gap between germline ends came to 12 bases. This CDR3 has 12 amino acids. Germline assignment: CDR1 LNHDA and CDR2 SQIVND (reference sequence). CDR3 in DNA: TGTGCCAGTAGTCCGCGTGGACAGGAAGCTTTCTTT. This gives the protein CASSPRGQEAFF.

This rearrangement joins TRBV19 to TRBJ1-2, with TRBD1 matching over 11 bases. V gave up 3 bases and J gave up 6 bases; unmatched junction bases: 6. The CDR3 covers 15 residues. CDR1 and CDR2 (germline): LNHDA, SQIVND (reference sequence). The CDR3 region is CASSILGQGANGYTF. CDR3 bases: TGTGCCAGTAGTATCCTCGGACAGGGGGCGAATGGCTACACCTTC.

This clone came up many times. The V and J genes are TRBV29-1 and TRBJ2-2, with D tentatively TRBD1 (5 bases). The CDR3 sequence is 13 residues long. Germline V gene data show CDR1 as SQVTM and CDR2 as ANQGSEA. Trimming shortened V by 8 bases and J by 3 bases, and 13 bases separated the two germline ends. CDR3 sequence reads: CSYNRRDTGELFF. The CDR3 DNA follows: TGCAGCTACAACAGGCGCGACACCGGGGAGCTGTTTTTT.

The chain is built from TRBV11-3 and TRBJ1-6; TRBD1 might be the D (5 bases). V shed 5 bases and J shed 9 bases, with 14 bases lying between them. CDR3 size: 14 residues. Germline V gene lookup returns CDR1 SGHNT and CDR2 YENEEA. CDR3 in amino acids: CASSARGAGSPLHF. CDR3 DNA sequence: TGTGCCAGCAGCGCCCGAGGGGCGGGTTCACCCCTCCACTTT.

This clone has a single count. The chain has TRBV11-2 and TRBJ1-1; TRBD1 might be the D (5 bases). CDR1 is SGHAT and CDR2 is FQNNGV in the germline V gene. Trimming removed 4 bases from V and 4 bases from J, with 13 bases in between. This CDR3 is built from 14 residues. The CDR3 nucleotides read TGTGCCAGCAGCTCAGTAAGGGGTAGCACTGAAGCTTTCTTT. Translation: CASSSVRGSTEAFF.

The chain combines TRBV5-4 with TRBJ2-2, with D perhaps given as TRBD1 or TRBD2 (5 bases each). Germline assignment: CDR1 SGHNT and CDR2 YYREEE (reference sequence). CDR3 length equals 18 residues. Trimming left V 0 bases short and J 0 bases short, with 15 bases between. CDR3 DNA: TGTGCCAGCAGCTTGGCCAACGGGGCAGGAGCGAACACCGGGGAGCTGTTTTTT. Its protein product is CASSLANGAGANTGELFF. Using reference TRBV5-4 and TRBJ2-2 for the parts outside the CDR3, the full variable domain is ETGVTQSPTHLIKTRGQQVTLRCSSQSGHNTVSWYQQALGQGPQFIFQYYREEENGRGNFPPRFSGLQFPNYSSELNVNALELDDSALYLCASSLANGAGANTGELFFGEGSRLTVL.

Note on this clone: Other nucleotide sequences from this sample produce the same CDR3. This chain uses TRBV7-9 with TRBJ1-1; D may be TRBD1 (5 bases). This CDR3 has 13 amino acids. Germline CDR1 SEHNR, CDR2 FQNEAQ (reference sequence). Trimming took off 4 bases at V and 5 bases at J, with 11 bases between the two ends. The chain's CDR3 is CASSSQGGTEAFF. In DNA form, the CDR3 reads TGTGCCAGCAGCTCGCAGGGAGGTACTGAAGCTTTCTTT.

The chain combines TRBV5-4 with TRBJ1-1; D gene unclear. Germline V lookup: CDR1 SGHNT, CDR2 YYREEE (reference sequence). CDR3 length: 17 amino acids. Deletions cut 5 bases from V and 4 bases from J, with 24 bases between. The CDR3 loop reads CASSSGLSTQGGTEAFF. The CDR3 coding sequence is TGTGCCAGCAGTTCCGGACTATCGACCCAAGGTGGCACTGAAGCTTTCTTT.

V is TRBV11-2 and J is TRBJ1-1; 9 bases fit TRBD1. Germline-derived CDR1 and CDR2 are SGHAT and FQNNGV. The CDR3 consists of 14 residues. Germline trimming cut 4 bases from V and 5 bases from J; bases unmatched to any gene: 5. The CDR3 region has the DNA TGTGCCAGCAGCTCCACGACAGGGGGGACTGAAGCTTTCTTT. As protein: CASSSTTGGTEAFF.

The rearrangement links TRBV15 to TRBJ1-4; D is ambiguous. Per germline, CDR1 LNHNV and CDR2 YYDKDF (reference sequence). This CDR3 spans 13 amino acids. The ends were cut back, 2 bases at V and 8 bases at J, with 9 bases in the middle. The CDR3 sequence is CATSRQGREKLFF. As DNA, the CDR3 is TGTGCCACCAGCAGACAAGGACGGGAAAAACTGTTTTTT.

The rearrangement joins TRBV3-1 (or the pseudogene TRBV3-2) to TRBJ1-2, with D tentatively TRBD1 (6 bases). The CDR3 is made up of 14 amino acids. Trimming removed 0 bases from V and 5 bases from J, with 10 bases in between. The germline V gene has CDR1 LGHDT and CDR2 YNNKEL (reference sequence). The CDR3 spells CASSQEGGTYGYTF. CDR3 DNA: TGTGCCAGCAGCCAAGAGGGGGGGACATATGGCTACACCTTC.

In nucleotides, the CDR3 is TGCAGTGCTAGTAGGGCCCAAGGGGCCGGGGAGCTGTTTTTT. Translation gives CSASRAQGAGELFF. The V call is TRBV20-1, the J call TRBJ2-2; perhaps TRBD1 as D (5 bases). CDR3 size: 14 residues. V dropped 3 bases and J dropped 6 bases, with 14 bases sitting between them. Germline lookup yields CDR1 DFQATT and CDR2 SNEGSKA (reference sequence).

The gene calls are TRBV4-1 and TRBJ1-5; D call uncertain. V was trimmed by 3 bases and J by 4 bases, leaving 10 bases between them. There are 14 residues in the CDR3. Germline V gene lookup returns CDR1 MGHRA and CDR2 YSYEKL. This CDR3 reads CASSHPSANQPQHF. The CDR3 nucleotides are TGCGCCAGCAGCCATCCGTCAGCTAATCAGCCCCAGCATTTT.

The count of this clone is one. The J gene is TRBJ2-1, the V gene TRBV5-1; the match to TRBD1 covers 7 bases. The CDR3 runs 13 residues. Germline V gives CDR1 SGHRS, CDR2 YFSETQ. V shed 2 bases and J 8 bases; nucleotides not matched to a gene: 4. The CDR3 region has the DNA TGCGCCAGCAGCTTACAAGGGGGCCATGAGCAGTTCTTC. It encodes CASSLQGGHEQFF.

The J gene is TRBJ1-5, the V gene TRBV6-5; D is unclear. The CDR3 consists of 13 residues. The germline gives CDR1 MNHEY, CDR2 SVGAGI. Trimming removed 5 bases at V and 5 bases at J, with 10 bases between. The CDR3 loop is CASSLNSYQPQHF. The CDR3 region has the DNA TGTGCCAGCAGTCTCAACTCATATCAGCCCCAGCATTTT.

V and J are TRBV4-2 and TRBJ1-4; D not certain. Germline loops: CDR1 LGHNA, CDR2 YNFKEQ. V lost 0 bases and J lost 0, with 5 bases in between. The CDR3 length is 15 residues. The chain's CDR3 is CASSQDLATNEKLFF. The CDR3 coding sequence is TGTGCCAGCAGCCAAGATCTGGCAACTAATGAAAAACTGTTTTTT.

The chain employs TRBV19 and TRBJ1-2; 7 bases line up with TRBD1. Per germline, CDR1 LNHDA and CDR2 SQIVND (reference sequence). V shed 10 bases, J shed 6 bases, and the junction held 8 bases outside the gene matches. The CDR3 runs 12 residues. CDR3: CATRGGGHGYTF. The CDR3 bases are TGTGCCACCAGGGGGGGTGGACATGGCTACACCTTC.

This clone appeared once. The chain is built from TRBV5-1 and TRBJ1-4, with 8 nucleotides matching TRBD1. From germline, CDR1 is SGHRS and CDR2 YFSETQ. The CDR3 loop spans 15 amino acids. The ends lost 3 bases at V and 8 bases at J; junction bases unmatched: 9. This CDR3 is CASSSTGTGGEKLFF. The CDR3 nucleotides read TGCGCCAGCAGCTCGACCGGGACAGGTGGGGAAAAACTGTTTTTT.

The rearrangement uses TRBV2 and TRBJ2-7, with D possibly TRBD2 on 6 matching bases. The CDR3 covers 12 residues. Looked up from germline, CDR1 is SNHLY and CDR2 is FYNNEI. Between the trimmed V and J ends, which lost 8 bases and 4 bases, there was a span of 12 bases. In nucleotides, the CDR3 is TGTGCCAGCCGTCCCGGGACTTACGAGCAGTACTTC. This sequence encodes CASRPGTYEQYF.

This clone has just one count. V is TRBV29-1 and J is TRBJ1-1; D ambiguous. V lost 3 bases, J lost 4 bases, and 9 bases lay in between. The CDR3 is made up of 12 amino acids. Germline lookup yields CDR1 SQVTM and CDR2 ANQGSEA. The CDR3 region has the DNA TGCAGCGTTGAGGGCAGCGCCACTGAAGCTTTCTTT. This codes for CSVEGSATEAFF.

J is TRBJ1-5 and V is TRBV30; the match to TRBD1 covers 7 bases. V dropped 3 bases and J dropped 5; count of bases not matched to a gene: 7. The CDR3 is made up of 14 amino acids. Germline V gives CDR1 GTSNPN, CDR2 SVGIG (reference sequence). The DNA for the CDR3 is TGTGCCTGGAGGGATGACAGGGAACATCAGCCCCAGCATTTT. It codes for CAWRDDREHQPQHF.

The chain carries TRBV28 and TRBJ1-4; D remains ambiguous. Trimming removed 1 base from V and 8 bases from J, with 2 bases in between. The CDR3 totals 11 residues. In germline, CDR1 is MDHEN, CDR2 SYDVKM. The CDR3 DNA reads as TGTGCCAGCAGTTTATACGAAAAACTGTTTTTT. This sequence encodes CASSLYEKLFF. The variable domain in full, with the rest retrieved from reference TRBV28 and TRBJ1-4, is DVKVTQSSRYLVKRTGEKVFLECVQDMDHENMFWYRQDPGLGLRLIYFSYDVKMKEKGDIPEGYSVSREKKERFSLILESASTNQTSMYLCASSLYEKLFFGSGTQLSVL.

V and J are TRBV4-2 and TRBJ1-4; 7 nucleotides line up with TRBD1. V lost 0 bases and J lost 4; bases outside the gene matches: 11. Germline V lookup: CDR1 LGHNA, CDR2 YNFKEQ. CDR3 length equals 18 residues. The CDR3 DNA follows: TGTGCCAGCAGCCAAGATCCGGGACAGAGACTGGTTAATGAAAAACTGTTTTTT. This sequence encodes CASSQDPGQRLVNEKLFF.

In its sample, this clone was seen once. This chain uses TRBV19 with TRBJ1-6, with D maybe TRBD1 (6 bases). This CDR3 is built from 15 residues. Germline loops: CDR1 LNHDA, CDR2 SQIVND (reference sequence). Trimming removed 6 bases from V and 4 bases from J, with 13 bases in between. The DNA of the CDR3 is TGTGCCAGTAGGAACAGGGAGAGTTATAATTCACCCCTCCACTTT. Residues: CASRNRESYNSPLHF.